This TCR beta chain originates from a study of blood T cell repertoires in COVID-19 (dated by TCRdb to 2020 to 2022). Context from the whole study: Samples from collaborators originated in the United States, Italy and Spain and spanned both the acute and convalescent phases of COVID-19. Deeply sampled blood TCRbeta repertoires from subjects exposed to, actively infected with, or recovered from COVID-19 were included in the dataset. The prospective study material was composed of cDNA or gDNA derived from T cells, B-cell-depleted T cells, or PBMCs. A freely available public database, intended as a resource for researchers studying the immune response to SARS-CoV-2, is where the repertoires were released. Where HLA class I and class II types were available, the types were taken from metadata supplied by the sample provider, not from assay-based typing. Sample metadata almost always included a de-identified subject ID, COVID-19 status, age in years and sex. The samples were drawn from two sources: the first 160 participants of the ongoing ImmuneRACE study, and 1,000 to 1,500 subjects contributed by 6 global collaborators. General study outcomes and caveats: The amount of clinical and demographic metadata varied by source and participant and was provided uncurated.

The immunoSEQ Assay, a bias-controlled multiplex PCR, was used to amplify TCRbeta CDR3 regions from genomic DNA. In the authors' own workflow: The number of nucleated cells in each sample was estimated by amplification of reference gene primers within the assay. To quantify the absolute abundance of each unique TCRbeta CDR3 rearrangement, sequence reads were collapsed and filtered. Productive Simpson clonality was computed per sample as the square root of Simpson's diversity index over productive rearrangements. The immuneACCESS repertoire file appears here via TCRdb, limited to in-frame rearrangements. These files lack a portion of the clones; in checked studies, under half of the deficit traces to unresolved V genes, and the cause of the others is not known. The V and J calls and clone size are taken from that table; D and trimming were inferred from the DNA. This sample is represented by about 380,000 clones; about 88% of them were singletons. The ten largest clones capture more than 0.95% of the sample.

Taken from cysteine to phenylalanine, the CDR3 has 13 residues. The DNA shown is the 39-base CDR3, in frame from base 1. The junction shows trimming of 4 bases on V and 2 bases on J, and the gene matches do not reach 3 bases of it. CDR1 is given as SGHRS and CDR2 as YFSETQ, both from the germline V gene. In the prospective study, participants were 18 to 89 years old, resided in about two dozen geographic areas of the United States, and were enrolled through a virtual design. In the prospective study, cohorts were assigned on the basis of participant-reported clinical history obtained from a screening survey and a study questionnaire. ImmuneRACE Cohort 3 recovered participants were defined by two consecutive negative NP/OP PCR tests, healthcare professional clearance, or symptom resolution. In the prospective study, whole blood, serum and a nasopharyngeal or oropharyngeal swab were collected from each participant by mobile phlebotomists. Prospective study participants could optionally give additional blood draws and questionnaires over an approximately two-month period. Before DNA extraction, blood samples from the prospective study were shipped at room temperature or frozen.

Details on this clone: Its recognized antigen is unknown. No qualities accompany the bases; no much larger clone lies one base away.

This sequence uses TRBV5-1 and TRBJ2-7, with TRBD1 matching 7 junction bases. The TCR sequence derives from a woman aged 18-35 years who had recovered from COVID-19. What was sequenced was PBMCs or T cells enriched from blood (not recorded which). Here the CDR3 is given as CASSEDRPYEQYF. The DNA is TGCGCCAGCAGCGAGGACAGGCCCTACGAGCAGTACTTC. Outside the CDR3, residues come from the reference TRBV5-1 and TRBJ2-7 proteins, so the full variable domain is: KAGVTQTPRYLIKTRGQQVTLSCSPISGHRSVSWYQQTPGQGLQFLFEYFSETQRNKGNFPGRFSGRQFSNSRSEMNVSTLELGDSALYLCASSEDRPYEQYFGPGTRLTVT.